Listed here are 30 T cell receptor beta chains from one sample, sequenced in a study of blood T cell repertoires in COVID-19. Sequenced by immunoSEQ multiplex PCR; TCRdb stores in-frame clones only, minus some. The sample contains hundreds of thousands of clones, around nine tenths of which appear only once. The sample was peripheral blood. These receptors all come from a human donor in a cohort sampled during active COVID-19.

This clone was counted a single time. The chain uses TRBV7-9 and TRBJ2-1, with D possibly being TRBD2 (5 bases). The CDR3 length is 15 residues. Germline V gene sequence: CDR1 SEHNR, CDR2 FQNEAQ (reference sequence). Trimming removed 0 bases at V and 9 bases at J, with 15 bases between. Here the CDR3 reads CASSLALSGRSEQFF. As DNA, the CDR3 is TGTGCCAGCAGCTTAGCCCTGTCGGGGAGAAGTGAGCAGTTCTTC.

The V and J genes are TRBV25-1 and TRBJ2-7, with D possibly matching TRBD1 (5 bases). This CDR3 spans 15 amino acids. Germline CDR1 MGHDK, CDR2 SYGVNS. Between the trimmed V and J ends, which lost 2 bases and 0 bases, there was a span of 11 bases. CDR3 in amino acids: CASSEGAESSYEQYF. Written as DNA, the CDR3 is TGTGCCAGCAGTGAAGGGGCGGAGAGCTCCTACGAGCAGTACTTC.

This clone was picked up one time. In DNA, the CDR3 is TGCGCCAGATGTCCCCTAGGGGGCCGAGGGGAAAACATTCAGTACTTC. As protein: CARCPLGGRGENIQYF. The J gene is TRBJ2-4, the V gene TRBV10-1; 7 bases are shared with TRBD1. Germline V gives CDR1 WNHNN, CDR2 SYGVQD (reference sequence). This CDR3 has 16 amino acids. Trimming at V came to 9 bases and at J to 5 bases, leaving 16 bases not matched to a gene.

The chain combines TRBV3-1 (or the pseudogene TRBV3-2) with TRBJ2-1; no firm D call. Germline lookup yields CDR1 LGHDT and CDR2 YNNKEL (reference sequence). This CDR3 spans 13 amino acids. V lost 2 bases and J lost 8, with 10 bases in between. DNA for the CDR3: TGTGCCAGCAGCCAATATGAGTCGGATGAGCAGTTCTTC. Its protein is CASSQYESDEQFF.

The V gene is TRBV5-4, the J gene TRBJ1-1, with 7 bases matching TRBD1. The CDR3 is 14 amino acids. V lost 4 bases and J lost 11; bases outside the gene matches: 14. The germline gives CDR1 SGHNT, CDR2 YYREEE (reference sequence). The CDR3 nucleotides read TGTGCCAGCAGCCCCGACAGGGCTGACCCGAGGGCTTTCTTT. It specifies CASSPDRADPRAFF.

This clone was detected only a few times. The V and J genes are TRBV6-5 and TRBJ2-7; 11 nucleotides agree with TRBD2. Germline CDR1 is MNHEY and CDR2 is SVGAGI. This CDR3 is built from 14 residues. V lost 6 bases and J lost 2; bases outside the gene matches: 3. The CDR3 region is CASRLAGGTYEQYF. As DNA, the CDR3 is TGTGCCAGCAGGCTAGCGGGAGGTACCTACGAGCAGTACTTC.

The chain carries TRBV13 and TRBJ2-3; 13 nucleotides match TRBD2. With V trimmed by 5 bases and J by 3 bases, 5 bases remained unmatched. CDR1 and CDR2 from the germline V gene are PRHDT and FYEKMQ (reference sequence). The CDR3 consists of 16 residues. The CDR3 DNA sequence: TGTGCCAGCAGCATCACACTAGCGGGGGGGACAGATACGCAGTATTTT. It translates to CASSITLAGGTDTQYF.

In this sample, this clone turned up a few times. This rearrangement joins TRBV10-3 to TRBJ2-7; tentative D call: TRBD1 (5 bases). CDR1 ENHRY and CDR2 SYGVKD come from the germline V gene. This CDR3 has 12 residues. Trimming removed 5 bases at V and 6 bases at J, with 11 bases between. Written as DNA, the CDR3 is TGTGCCATCAGTCCTCTTGGGGCCGAGCAGTACTTC. It is translated as CAISPLGAEQYF.

The V gene is TRBV2, the J gene TRBJ2-5; 13 bases map to TRBD2. The CDR3 extends over 15 amino acids. Trimming cost V 6 bases and J 5 bases; bases outside gene matches: 6. Germline V gives CDR1 SNHLY, CDR2 FYNNEI. The chain's CDR3 is CASSWTSGSRETQYF. The CDR3 region has the DNA TGTGCCAGCAGCTGGACTAGCGGGAGCAGGGAGACCCAGTACTTC.

CDR3 in DNA: TGTGCCTCCCCGAGGGGGTATAGCAATCAGCCCCAGCATTTT. Residues: CASPRGYSNQPQHF. The genes are TRBV9 and TRBJ1-5; possibly TRBD1 for D (6 bases). CDR1 and CDR2 from the germline V gene are SGDLS and YYNGEE. Trimming pared 10 bases from V and 0 bases from J, leaving 14 bases between. This CDR3 spans 14 amino acids.

This chain links TRBV24-1 with TRBJ2-3; TRBD2 matches at 12 bases. The CDR3 is 15 amino acids. V lost 9 bases to trimming and J lost 3 bases; unmatched junction nucleotides: 6. Germline V gene lookup returns CDR1 KGHDR and CDR2 SFDVKD. The CDR3 sequence is CATGLLAGGTDTQYF. The DNA for the CDR3 is TGTGCCACCGGGTTACTAGCGGGAGGAACAGATACGCAGTATTTT.

The table lists this clone with a count of one. This chain uses TRBV27 with TRBJ2-7, with TRBD2 identical over 10 bases. The junction had 14 bases not matched to a gene; V was cut back by 5 bases and J by 7 bases. Per germline, CDR1 MNHEY and CDR2 SMNVEV (reference sequence). This CDR3 contains 16 residues. Here the CDR3 DNA reads TGTGCCAGCAGTCTTTACCCCCGGGTAGCGGGAGGTGAGCAGTACTTC. Encoded protein: CASSLYPRVAGGEQYF.

This chain connects TRBV7-6 to TRBJ2-2; a possible D gene is TRBD2 (6 bases). Trimming shortened V by 2 bases and J by 4 bases, and 14 bases separated the two germline ends. The CDR3 sequence is 16 residues long. Germline lookup yields CDR1 SGHVS and CDR2 FNYEAQ. The CDR3 here is CASSLSGGLATGELFF. The CDR3, as DNA: TGTGCCAGCAGCTTAAGTGGAGGGTTAGCCACCGGGGAGCTGTTTTTT.

J is TRBJ2-3 and V is TRBV2; perhaps TRBD2 as D (7 bases). The CDR3 is 16 amino acids. Germline V CDR1 and CDR2: SNHLY, FYNNEI. V gave up 6 bases and J gave up 2 bases, with 18 bases separating them. The DNA of the CDR3 is TGTGCCAGCAGGGAAATGAGAGGGGGGGACACAGATACGCAGTATTTT. Encoded protein: CASREMRGGDTDTQYF.

The count of this clone is one. V and J are TRBV10-3 and TRBJ2-1, with 13 bases identical to TRBD2. The trim removed 0 bases at V and 5 bases at J, leaving 1 base unmatched. This CDR3 comprises 16 residues. CDR1 is ENHRY, CDR2 SYGVKD, per germline. Written as DNA, the CDR3 is TGTGCCATCAGTGAGTCGGGACTAGCGGGAAACAATGAGCAGTTCTTC. Protein: CAISESGLAGNNEQFF.

The chain carries TRBV10-1 and TRBJ1-2, with D maybe TRBD1 (6 bases). CDR1 and CDR2 from the germline V gene are WNHNN and SYGVQD (reference sequence). The V and J ends lost 5 bases and 6 bases respectively, with 28 bases between them. The CDR3 sequence is 18 residues long. Here the CDR3 DNA reads TGCGCCAGCAGTCAGGGGCCTCCTACAACCAAGGGGGTCCATGGCTACACCTTC. Translation: CASSQGPPTTKGVHGYTF.

The gene calls are TRBV4-1 and TRBJ2-1, with D possibly TRBD2 on 6 matching bases. Trimming left V 4 bases short and J 2 bases short, with 15 bases between. The CDR3 is 16 residues long. Germline assignment: CDR1 MGHRA and CDR2 YSYEKL. The CDR3 coding sequence is TGCGCCAGCAGCCTCACGGTGGGGGGAACCTACAATGAGCAGTTCTTC. Translated, it gives CASSLTVGGTYNEQFF.

This sequence joins TRBV9 and TRBJ2-2, with 7 positions matching TRBD2. CDR1 is SGDLS and CDR2 is YYNGEE in the germline V gene. The J segment lost 5 bases and the V segment lost 3 bases, leaving 16 bases of the junction unmatched. The CDR3 is 18 amino acids. CDR3 sequence reads: CASSAGPRGGSLTGELFF. Written as DNA, the CDR3 is TGTGCCAGCAGCGCCGGGCCTCGCGGGGGTTCATTGACCGGGGAGCTGTTTTTT. The full variable domain, with the rest looked up from reference TRBV9 and TRBJ2-2, is DSGVTQTPKHLITATGQRVTLRCSPRSGDLSVYWYQQSLDQGLQFLIQYYNGEERAKGNILERFSAQQFPDLHSELNLSSLELGDSALYFCASSAGPRGGSLTGELFFGEGSRLTVL.

The rearrangement joins TRBV5-6 to TRBJ1-1; 9 bases fit TRBD1. V gave up 4 bases and J gave up 8 bases; unmatched junction bases: 3. This CDR3 spans 12 amino acids. Germline CDR1 reads SGHDT; CDR2 reads YYEEEE. This chain's CDR3 is CASSAGQGEAFF. CDR3 sequence (DNA): TGTGCCAGCAGCGCGGGACAGGGCGAAGCTTTCTTT.

This clone was seen more than once but under ten times. This sequence joins TRBV27 and TRBJ2-7, with D possibly being TRBD1 (11 bases). The CDR3 is 21 amino acids. Trimming stripped 4 bases from V and 5 bases from J, with 36 bases between. Germline V gene lookup returns CDR1 MNHEY and CDR2 SMNVEV (reference sequence). CDR3 sequence reads: CASSSPGTGGLRSGRAHEQYF. DNA of the CDR3: TGTGCCAGCAGTTCCCCCGGGACAGGGGGATTAAGGAGCGGGAGGGCCCACGAGCAGTACTTC.

This chain joins TRBV28 and TRBJ1-1; 8 bases align to TRBD1. The CDR3 extends over 12 amino acids. Losses at the gene ends were 4 bases for V and 8 bases for J; bases not matched to a gene: 3. The germline gives CDR1 MDHEN, CDR2 SYDVKM. The CDR3 nucleotides are TGTGCCAGCAGTTATCGGACAGGGGAAGCTTTCTTT. Its protein product is CASSYRTGEAFF.

J is TRBJ2-1 and V is TRBV19; 7 bases are shared with TRBD2. The CDR3 is made up of 14 amino acids. Germline V gene sequence: CDR1 LNHDA, CDR2 SQIVND (reference sequence). With V trimmed by 4 bases and J by 10 bases, 10 bases remained unmatched. The CDR3 DNA sequence: TGTGCCAGTAGTAAAAGGGCGGGAGAGGGCGAGCAGTTCTTC. This sequence encodes CASSKRAGEGEQFF.

The table lists this clone with a count of one. The chain recombines TRBV6-6 with TRBJ2-3, with a weak D call TRBD1 (5 bases). There are 16 residues in the CDR3. The germline V and J ends were trimmed by 2 bases and 4 bases, with 16 bases remaining between them. Looked up from germline, CDR1 is MNHNY and CDR2 is SVGAGI (reference sequence). This CDR3 reads CASSYGVRASSDTQYF. The CDR3 bases are TGTGCCAGCAGTTACGGGGTCAGGGCGAGCTCAGATACGCAGTATTTT.

This chain joins TRBV7-9 and TRBJ1-1; no clear D. There are 14 residues in the CDR3. The germline V and J ends were trimmed by 0 bases and 6 bases, with 11 bases remaining between them. Germline V gene data show CDR1 as SEHNR and CDR2 as FQNEAQ (reference sequence). The chain's CDR3 is CASSLAAASAEAFF. For the CDR3, the DNA is TGTGCCAGCAGCTTAGCGGCGGCCAGCGCTGAAGCTTTCTTT.

The V gene is TRBV5-1, the J gene TRBJ2-3, with TRBD2 as a possible D gene (7 bases). V lost 9 bases and J 1 base, leaving 12 bases between the germline ends. CDR3 size: 13 residues. From germline, CDR1 is SGHRS and CDR2 YFSETQ. This CDR3 is CATGGAGTDTQYF. Here the CDR3 DNA reads TGCGCCACTGGGGGGGCCGGCACAGATACGCAGTATTTT.

The chain has TRBV27 and TRBJ2-5; TRBD1 agrees at 10 bases. The germline V gene encodes CDR1 MNHEY and CDR2 SMNVEV (reference sequence). The J segment lost 3 bases and the V segment lost 4 bases, leaving 11 bases of the junction unmatched. The CDR3 spans 17 residues. The CDR3, as DNA: TGTGCCAGCAGTTACCGTCCGACAGGGGGCCGGGAAGAGACCCAGTACTTC. This encodes CASSYRPTGGREETQYF.

V is TRBV5-1 and J is TRBJ2-7, with 7 bases lining up with TRBD1. The CDR3 spans 15 residues. J was trimmed by 2 bases and V by 0 bases; bases with no gene match: 5. From germline, CDR1 is SGHRS and CDR2 YFSETQ. This CDR3 reads CASSLGDSRTYEQYF. CDR3 nucleotide sequence: TGCGCCAGCAGCTTGGGGGACAGTCGAACCTACGAGCAGTACTTC.

This clone was seen a few times. The J gene is TRBJ1-5, the V gene TRBV4-1, with TRBD1 identical over 7 bases. J was trimmed by 3 bases and V by 1 base; bases with no gene match: 3. Germline V gene lookup returns CDR1 MGHRA and CDR2 YSYEKL. This CDR3 has 15 amino acids. The CDR3 nucleotides read TGCGCCAGCAGCCAAGGTACAGGGGACAATCAGCCCCAGCATTTT. Protein sequence: CASSQGTGDNQPQHF.

J is TRBJ1-4 and V is TRBV25-1; D is undetermined. The CDR3 runs to 13 residues. The V gene's germline CDR1 is MGHDK and CDR2 SYGVNS. V dropped 6 bases and J dropped 8 bases, with 13 bases sitting between them. This chain's CDR3 is CASRVEGGEKLFF. The DNA of the CDR3 is TGTGCCAGCAGAGTGGAGGGCGGCGAAAAACTGTTTTTT.

This clone was picked up a small number of times. The rearrangement uses TRBV30 and TRBJ1-2; TRBD1 agrees at 7 bases. This CDR3 is 15 amino acids long. Trimming removed 5 bases from V and 1 base from J; junction bases left unmatched: 10. Germline V gene lookup returns CDR1 GTSNPN and CDR2 SVGIG (reference sequence). CDR3 in amino acids: CAWGFGTVFNYGYTF. The DNA of the CDR3 is TGTGCCTGGGGGTTCGGGACAGTATTTAACTATGGCTACACCTTC.